This T cell receptor (beta chain) was identified during a study of T cell responses to AZD1222 COVID-19 vaccine. Notes on the study in general: Sampled repertoires all dated from after the peak T cell response. Donor demographics were predominantly white British with a female majority; clonal diversity may be underestimated. Close to half of spike-specific TCRs reportedly recognize unmutated variant regions.

Repertoires were generated with immunoSEQ multiplex PCR, while TCRdb's copy carries only in-frame clones and drops some. The repertoire holds 100,000 or so clones, with about 88% as singletons. Notes on this clone: Its antigen is as yet unknown.

This CDR3 contains 11 residues. Germline assignment: CDR1 MNHEY and CDR2 SVGAGI. Trimming took off 7 bases at V and 5 bases at J, with 8 bases between the two ends. The sample in question was peripheral blood, obtained on day 0 of AZD1222 vaccination. This TCR came from an adult in good health. This chain links TRBV6-5 with TRBJ2-5; TRBD1 might be the D (5 bases). DNA for the CDR3: TGTGCCAGCACGAAGGGGGAGACCCAGTACTTC. Amino acids: CASTKGETQYF.